These T cell receptor beta chains were read from a single sample in a study of blood T cells in healthy people across ages. Using its own MiXCR run on the 5' RACE reads, TCRdb lists one record per CDR3 protein. The sample includes 600,000 to 650,000 distinct CDR3 sequences, roughly 53% of them seen just once. Specimen: blood. The receptors were sampled from a man aged 55 to 70 in good health. Each CDR3 is given with its conserved first and last residue. D genes are given only for firm matches. Where a row states a size, it is once, few, many or the class of an expanded clone; other rows omit it.

d_call	v_call	clone_size	j_call	cdr3_aa	cdr3_nt
-	TRBV7-9	few	TRBJ2-7	CASSLGPGKYEQYF	TGTGCCAGCAGCTTAGGTCCAGGGAAGTACGAGCAGTACTTC
-	TRBV21-1	-	TRBJ2-5	CASSKSGSGANEQYF	TGTGCCAGCAGCAAATCCGGTAGCGGGGCGAATGAGCAGTACTTC
-	TRBV10-3	few	TRBJ2-3	CAISEGYSVTDTQYF	TGTGCCATCAGTGAGGGATATTCCGTCACAGATACGCAGTATTTT
-	TRBV29-1	once	TRBJ2-3	CSVGFMGGPGSTDTQYF	TGCAGCGTTGGGTTTATGGGGGGGCCGGGGAGCACAGATACGCAGTATTTT
-	TRBV20-1	few	TRBJ2-5	CSAWGPPRGETQYF	TGCAGTGCCTGGGGCCCCCCGAGGGGGGAGACCCAGTACTTC
-	TRBV5-1	few	TRBJ2-7	CASSEGVAYNEQYF	TGCGCCAGCAGCGAGGGCGTTGCCTACAATGAGCAGTACTTC
TRBD1	TRBV25-1	-	TRBJ1-2	CASSRPGTGYTF	TGTGCCAGCAGCCGACCAGGGACAGGTTACACCTTC
TRBD1	TRBV20-1	-	TRBJ1-2	CSAEAGTGYGYTF	TGCAGTGCAGAGGCCGGGACAGGGTATGGCTACACCTTC
-	TRBV6-6	-	TRBJ2-3	CASSGLAQSTDTQYF	TGTGCCAGCAGCGGACTCGCGCAGAGCACAGATACGCAGTATTTT
-	TRBV7-9	few	TRBJ1-2	CASSLDSDYGYTF	TGTGCCAGCAGCCTTGACAGTGACTATGGCTACACCTTC
TRBD1	TRBV9	-	TRBJ1-2	CASSVGPRDSFNYGYTF	TGTGCCAGCAGCGTAGGGCCGCGGGACAGCTTTAACTATGGCTACACCTTC
TRBD1	TRBV4-1	-	TRBJ1-2	CASSQYDRDYGYTF	TGCGCCAGCAGCCAATATGACAGGGATTATGGCTACACCTTC
TRBD1	TRBV20-1	-	TRBJ1-2	CSAPDRGDYGYTF	TGCAGTGCTCCCGACAGGGGCGACTATGGCTACACCTTC
-	TRBV20-1	-	TRBJ2-3	CSVREGGADTQYF	TGCAGTGTCAGGGAGGGGGGAGCAGATACGCAGTATTTT
TRBD1	TRBV10-3	few	TRBJ1-2	CAIGQGPGGYTF	TGTGCCATCGGACAGGGACCGGGCGGCTACACCTTC
TRBD1	TRBV11-2	few	TRBJ2-7	CASSLDLGTVYEQYF	TGTGCCAGCAGCTTAGATCTTGGGACAGTCTACGAGCAGTACTTC
-	TRBV6-5	-	TRBJ2-7	CASSVRVGGAYEQYF	TGTGCCAGCAGTGTTCGGGTGGGGGGAGCCTACGAGCAGTACTTC
TRBD2	TRBV9	-	TRBJ2-5	CASSVALGVAGGEDETRYF	TGTGCCAGCAGCGTAGCCCTTGGGGTAGCGGGGGGCGAAGATGAGACCCGGTACTTC
-	TRBV28	few	TRBJ2-5	CASGPGSRAETQYF	TGTGCCAGCGGACCCGGGTCTAGGGCAGAGACCCAGTACTTC
-	TRBV7-2	many	TRBJ2-5	CASSLSIGETQYF	TGTGCCAGCAGCTTGTCGATAGGAGAGACCCAGTACTTC
-	TRBV20-1	-	TRBJ2-7	CSAARAGSSYEQYF	TGCAGTGCTGCACGGGCAGGAAGCTCCTACGAGCAGTACTTC
-	TRBV5-6	many	TRBJ2-7	CASSLIEQYF	TGTGCCAGCAGCTTGATCGAGCAGTACTTC
TRBD1	TRBV20-1	-	TRBJ2-7	CSARDQVGQGFYEQYF	TGCAGTGCTAGAGATCAGGTGGGACAGGGGTTCTACGAGCAGTACTTC
TRBD1	TRBV10-3	few	TRBJ1-2	CAIKFEGASGYTF	TGTGCCATCAAGTTCGAGGGGGCTTCGGGCTACACCTTC
TRBD2	TRBV6-6	-	TRBJ2-3	CASYSTSGGVDTQYF	TGTGCCAGTTACTCGACTAGCGGGGGGGTAGATACGCAGTATTTT
-	TRBV12-3/TRBV12-4	-	TRBJ2-7	CASSFSTSGPYEQYF	TGTGCCAGCAGTTTCTCGACATCGGGCCCGTACGAGCAGTACTTC
-	TRBV20-1	-	TRBJ2-7	CSAPDGSYEQYF	TGCAGTGCCCCGGACGGCTCCTACGAGCAGTACTTC
-	TRBV5-4	-	TRBJ2-5	CASSPGGVGTSTQYF	TGTGCCAGCAGCCCCGGTGGGGTAGGGACCTCCACCCAGTACTTC
-	TRBV9	-	TRBJ1-2	CASSGGQTRWDGYTF	TGTGCCAGCAGCGGCGGACAGACGAGATGGGATGGCTACACCTTT
TRBD1	TRBV6-2/TRBV6-3	-	TRBJ2-6	CASSYFYGTGLPGANVLTF	TGTGCCAGCAGTTACTTCTACGGGACAGGCCTTCCTGGGGCCAACGTCCTGACTTTC
-	TRBV5-1	-	TRBJ2-3	CASSFGANTDTQYF	TGCGCCAGCAGCTTTGGGGCCAACACAGATACGCAGTATTTT
-	TRBV20-1	few	TRBJ1-1	CSARPGAQGTEAFF	TGCAGTGCTAGACCGGGGGCACAGGGCACTGAAGCTTTCTTT
-	TRBV12-3/TRBV12-4	-	TRBJ2-7	CASSLLDGPYEQYF	TGTGCCAGCAGCTTATTGGACGGTCCCTACGAGCAGTACTTC